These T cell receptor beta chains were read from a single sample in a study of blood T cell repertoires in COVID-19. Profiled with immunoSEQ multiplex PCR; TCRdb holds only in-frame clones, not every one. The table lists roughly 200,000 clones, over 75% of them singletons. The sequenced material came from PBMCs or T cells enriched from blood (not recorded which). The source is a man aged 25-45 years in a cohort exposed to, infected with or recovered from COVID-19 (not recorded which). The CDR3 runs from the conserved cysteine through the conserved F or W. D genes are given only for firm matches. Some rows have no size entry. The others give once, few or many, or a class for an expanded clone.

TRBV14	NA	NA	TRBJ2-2	TGTGCCAGCAGTACTTTCTCACGAGGGGAGCTGTTTTTT	CASSTFSRGELFF
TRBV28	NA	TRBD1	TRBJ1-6	TGTGCCAGCAGTTTAGGAGGACAGGGGGCCCATTCACCCCTCCACTTT	CASSLGGQGAHSPLHF
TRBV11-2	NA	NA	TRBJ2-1	TGTGCCAGCAGCTTAGTCCGGGGGTCCTACAATGAGCAGTTCTTC	CASSLVRGSYNEQFF
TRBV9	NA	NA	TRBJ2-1	TGTGCCAGCAGCGTAGGAGTGGGGCGGGGTAACAATGAGCAGTTCTTC	CASSVGVGRGNNEQFF
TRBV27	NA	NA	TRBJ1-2	TGTGCCAGCAAGTTCAGGGGAAACTATGGCTACACCTTC	CASKFRGNYGYTF
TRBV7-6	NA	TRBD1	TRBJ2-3	TGTGCCAGCAGCCCATTACCGGGACAGGGGGACGCAGATACGCAGTATTTT	CASSPLPGQGDADTQYF
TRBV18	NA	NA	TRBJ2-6	TGTGCCAGCTCACCCCGACAGGGGAGGGGCTCTGGGGCCAACGTCCTGACTTTC	CASSPRQGRGSGANVLTF
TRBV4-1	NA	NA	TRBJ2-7	TGCGCCAGCAGCCAAGAGGGGGCTGGTTCCTACGAGCAGTACTTC	CASSQEGAGSYEQYF
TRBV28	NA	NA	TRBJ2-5	TGTGCCAGCAGTTTCTTTCTAGGCCTTCAAGAGACCCAGTACTTC	CASSFFLGLQETQYF
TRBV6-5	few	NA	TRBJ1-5	TGTGCCAGCAGGCCGACAGGCCATCAGCCCCAGCATTTT	CASRPTGHQPQHF
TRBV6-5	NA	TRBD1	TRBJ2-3	TGTGCCAGCAGTTATTACTCCTCGGGACAGGCAGATACGCAGTATTTT	CASSYYSSGQADTQYF
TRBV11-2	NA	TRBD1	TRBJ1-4	TGTGCCAGCAGCTTTGAAGGGGGCTTCGGAGAAAAACTGTTTTTT	CASSFEGGFGEKLFF
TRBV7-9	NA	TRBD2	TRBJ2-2	TGTGCCAGCAGCGTACTAGCGGGGGACACCGGGGAGCTGTTTTTT	CASSVLAGDTGELFF
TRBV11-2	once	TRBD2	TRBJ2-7	TGTGCCAGCAGCCAGACTAGCGGGCCATCCTACGAGCAGTACTTC	CASSQTSGPSYEQYF
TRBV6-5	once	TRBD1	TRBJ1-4	TGTGCCAGCAGTTTCTCCGGGACAGGGAGTGAAAAACTGTTTTTT	CASSFSGTGSEKLFF
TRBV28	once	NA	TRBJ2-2	TGTGCCACACGCGGTGGCGGGGAGCTGTTTTTT	CATRGGGELFF
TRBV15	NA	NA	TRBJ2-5	TGTGCCACCAGCATGGGACTTAAAGAGACCCAGTACTTC	CATSMGLKETQYF
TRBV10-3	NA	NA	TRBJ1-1	TGTGCCATCAGTGATATGGGGGGGGTGGGCACTGAAGCTTTCTTT	CAISDMGGVGTEAFF
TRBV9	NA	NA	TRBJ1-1	TGTGCCAGCAGCGTGCAGTTGAACACTGAAGCTTTCTTT	CASSVQLNTEAFF
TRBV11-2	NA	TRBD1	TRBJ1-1	TGTGCCAGCAGCGGTTACAGGGGCACTGAAGCTTTCTTT	CASSGYRGTEAFF
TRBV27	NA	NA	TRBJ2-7	TGTGCCAGCAGTTTAACCGCTAGCCGGTCGGCCTACGAGCAGTACTTC	CASSLTASRSAYEQYF
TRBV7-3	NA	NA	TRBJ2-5	TGTGCCAGCAGCTACCAGGGAACCGGGACCCAGTACTTC	CASSYQGTGTQYF
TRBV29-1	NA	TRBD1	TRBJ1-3	TGCAGCGTTGACGGGACAGGGTACGGAAACACCATATATTTT	CSVDGTGYGNTIYF
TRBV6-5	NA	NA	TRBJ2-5	TGTGCCAGCAGCCGTGACAGTTTACGGCAAGAGACCCAGTACTTC	CASSRDSLRQETQYF
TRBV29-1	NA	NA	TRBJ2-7	TGCAGCGTTGAAAGTCGGGAGACAGGGCCCTACGAGCAGTACTTC	CSVESRETGPYEQYF